This TCR beta chain was identified in a study of cytomegalovirus exposure and HLA in healthy donors. Notes on the study in general: Per a prior analysis, the majority of TCR beta V segments were productive roughly 90% or roughly 30% of the time.

Germline V lookup: CDR1 SGHRS, CDR2 YFSETQ. The CDR3 has 16 residues. Deletions cut 4 bases from V and 8 bases from J, with 24 bases between. With respect to this clone: Antigen unknown.

The PCR employed 60 Vbeta primers together with 13 Jbeta primers. Clones were read by immunoSEQ multiplex PCR, and TCRdb kept only the in-frame ones, dropping some. The repertoire consists of 120,000 or so clones, with 83% occurring once and the leading ten covering about 3.9%. Sequenced material: PBMCs. This TCR was recovered from a woman between 40 and 55 years old in good health and CMV-seropositive. This chain joins TRBV5-1 and TRBJ1-2; D call uncertain. The CDR3 DNA follows: TGCGCCAGCAGCCTGGATATGACCGCAGGCGGAGGGGGCTACACCTTC. Protein product: CASSLDMTAGGGGYTF.